Listed below are T cell receptor beta chains from one sample, sequenced in a study of shared clonotypes between healthy human individuals. The table came from immunoSEQ multiplex PCR; TCRdb's copy has only in-frame clones and leaves some out. The sample records some 1 million clones, around 76% being singletons. Material for sequencing was memory CD4+ T cells sorted from blood. Receptors were obtained from a man between 18 and 35 years old in good health. The CDR3 runs from the conserved cysteine through the conserved F or W. Each record gives: V gene, D gene, clone size, J gene, CDR3 protein. A D gene is named only where the DNA matches it firmly. The size field is filled for only some rows; it gives once, few, many or a size class.

TRBV6-1	TRBD1	.	TRBJ2-7	CASSWEDRAGEQYF
TRBV27	.	.	TRBJ1-6	CASSTISSSYNSPLHF
TRBV11-2	.	.	TRBJ2-7	CASSLDPTYEQYF
TRBV2	TRBD1	few	TRBJ1-5	CATGTATSPQHF
TRBV7-9	.	.	TRBJ2-1	CASSANGHNEQFF
TRBV9	.	few	TRBJ1-2	CASSNPSRGGDYGYTF
TRBV28	.	once	TRBJ2-2	CASSLGGGELFF
TRBV6-6	.	.	TRBJ1-1	CASSWAGQNTEAFF
TRBV5-1	TRBD1	once	TRBJ2-1	CASSWDRASYNEQFF
TRBV20-1	.	.	TRBJ2-1	CSAFSYNEQFF
TRBV6-6	.	.	TRBJ1-5	CASTLSAGLGQPQHF
TRBV15	.	few	TRBJ2-1	CATSRGSGGSYNEQFF
TRBV19	TRBD1	once	TRBJ2-1	CASSMTSPGGYNEQFF
TRBV29-1	.	.	TRBJ1-3	CSVKLSGNTIYF
TRBV10-3	TRBD1	.	TRBJ1-1	CATVGTGEAFF
TRBV4-3	.	.	TRBJ2-5	CASSQQILQETQYF
TRBV18	.	.	TRBJ2-5	CASSPPRRDNQETQYF
TRBV5-5	.	many	TRBJ1-5	CASSLDWGYSNQPQHF
TRBV30	.	.	TRBJ1-2	CAWISAQWGKGYTF
TRBV19	.	.	TRBJ1-1	CASSHHGTVNTEAFF
TRBV4-3	TRBD1	.	TRBJ2-1	CASSPSGTGAYNEQFF
TRBV10-3	.	.	TRBJ1-6	CAITGGGDNSPLHF
TRBV4-1	TRBD2	few	TRBJ2-7	CASSQLGLAQIRSNEQYF
TRBV4-1	.	.	TRBJ2-5	CASSQAHREGETQYF
TRBV28	.	once	TRBJ2-5	CASSFTGETQYF
TRBV2	.	.	TRBJ2-3	CASSGRDTQYF
TRBV6-1	.	.	TRBJ2-7	CASSPARVRGYEQYF
TRBV19	TRBD1	once	TRBJ2-7	CASSRGTGFLEQYF
TRBV28	TRBD1	.	TRBJ2-7	CASSGTGGFYEQYF